These 32 T cell receptor beta chains came from one sample sequenced in a study of T cell changes during pregnancy in multiple sclerosis (dated by TCRdb to the late 2010s). Library preparation used the immunoSEQ multiplex PCR assay. Held by TCRdb, this immuneACCESS table contains in-frame sequences only and omits some clones. Under half of the omission traces to an unresolved V gene where checked; the cause of the rest is unknown. The sample data list 60,000 or so clones, and over 75% of these were observed just once. Of the sample, about 0.85% is held by the ten largest clones. This specimen was peripheral blood, taken before pregnancy. The origin of the receptors is a female donor with multiple sclerosis, enrolled in a pregnancy study.

V gene TRBV9 combines with J gene TRBJ1-3; D is uncertain. CDR1 SGDLS and CDR2 YYNGEE come from the germline V gene. V lost 5 bases and J lost 2, with 14 bases in between. CDR3 length: 15 residues. CDR3 nucleotides: TGTGCCAGCAGTCTGGGTGCGGCAGCTGGAAACACCATATATTTT. It codes for CASSLGAAAGNTIYF.

The rearrangement uses TRBV5-4 and TRBJ2-2, with D perhaps TRBD1 (6 bases). The V end was cut by 2 bases, the J end by 1 base, with 9 bases between. CDR3 length equals 15 residues. Germline CDR1 and CDR2: SGHNT and YYREEE (reference sequence). The CDR3 here is CASSFGTRNTGELFF. CDR3 DNA sequence: TGTGCCAGCAGCTTCGGGACAAGGAACACCGGGGAGCTGTTTTTT.

The chain links TRBV5-4 to TRBJ2-7, with D hard to call. Germline-derived CDR1 and CDR2 are SGHNT and YYREEE (reference sequence). CDR3 length: 15 amino acids. The V and J ends lost 2 bases and 2 bases respectively, with 14 bases between them. The CDR3 reads CASSLQSRLAYEQYF. The CDR3 region has the DNA TGTGCCAGCAGCTTACAGAGTCGGCTGGCCTACGAGCAGTACTTC.

The rearrangement links TRBV19 to TRBJ2-3; maybe TRBD2 (6 bases). The CDR3 runs to 19 residues. V shed 1 base and J shed 4 bases, with 24 bases lying between them. Germline-derived CDR1 and CDR2 are LNHDA and SQIVND (reference sequence). The CDR3 region has the DNA TGTGCCAGTAGTATAGTCCGGGGACGGCGGGGAGCCCCCGCAGATACGCAGTATTTT. It translates to CASSIVRGRRGAPADTQYF.

This sequence joins TRBV6-6 and TRBJ1-3; 9 bases match TRBD1. The CDR3 is 16 amino acids. Germline-derived CDR1 and CDR2 are MNHNY and SVGAGI (reference sequence). V dropped 2 bases and J dropped 4; count of bases not matched to a gene: 6. The CDR3 reads CASSYVQGAGGNTIYF. CDR3 DNA sequence: TGTGCCAGCAGTTACGTACAGGGGGCAGGGGGAAACACCATATATTTT.

This clone was observed a few times. In DNA, the CDR3 is TGTGCCAGCAGCTGGGCAGGGTCCGGGGAGCTGTTTTTT. Protein: CASSWAGSGELFF. J is TRBJ2-2 and V is TRBV11-1; D is possibly TRBD1 (5 bases). This CDR3 region has 13 residues. V was shortened by 4 bases and J by 6 bases, with 9 bases between the two germline ends. Germline CDR1 SGHAT, CDR2 FQDESV (reference sequence).

This rearrangement joins TRBV9 to TRBJ2-3; 8 bases agree with TRBD2. This CDR3 contains 14 residues. CDR1 and CDR2 from the germline V gene are SGDLS and YYNGEE. V shed 4 bases, J shed 4 bases, and the junction held 5 bases outside the gene matches. The CDR3 nucleotides are TGTGCCAGCAGCCCGAAAGCGGGGGCAGATACGCAGTATTTT. Translated: CASSPKAGADTQYF. Complete variable domain (other parts from reference TRBV9 and TRBJ2-3): DSGVTQTPKHLITATGQRVTLRCSPRSGDLSVYWYQQSLDQGLQFLIQYYNGEERAKGNILERFSAQQFPDLHSELNLSSLELGDSALYFCASSPKAGADTQYFGPGTRLTVL.

This chain joins TRBV4-2 and TRBJ1-5, with 8 nucleotides matching TRBD1. This CDR3 contains 15 residues. V shed 1 base and J 5 bases; nucleotides not matched to a gene: 4. CDR1 LGHNA and CDR2 YNFKEQ come from the germline V gene. The CDR3 spells CASSQGRQGYQPQHF. CDR3 sequence (DNA): TGTGCCAGCAGCCAAGGAAGACAGGGGTATCAGCCCCAGCATTTT.

The chain is built from TRBV5-5 and TRBJ1-2, with D maybe TRBD1 (6 bases). Per germline, CDR1 SGHKS and CDR2 YYEKEE (reference sequence). The V and J ends lost 0 bases and 3 bases respectively, with 18 bases between them. This CDR3 is 17 amino acids long. The CDR3: CASSLGAGQRSYYGYTF. The CDR3 DNA follows: TGTGCCAGCAGCTTGGGAGCTGGACAGCGAAGTTACTATGGCTACACCTTC.

This clone was detected only once. The chain has TRBV2 and TRBJ1-2, with TRBD1 identical over 7 bases. This CDR3 has 13 residues. After removal of 5 bases from V and 2 bases from J, the junction contained 2 bases not matched to a gene. The germline gives CDR1 SNHLY, CDR2 FYNNEI. The CDR3 bases are TGTGCCAGCAGTTGGGACAGCAACTATGGCTACACCTTC. Encoded protein: CASSWDSNYGYTF.

The chain links TRBV21-1 to TRBJ2-7; TRBD2, as called in the table, went unchecked against the DNA. TRBV21-1 is reported as a pseudogene. The CDR3 contains 12 residues. For the CDR3, the DNA is TGTGCCAGCAGCGCCTCGGCCTACGAGCAGTACTTC. This encodes CASSASAYEQYF.

This clone has only one observation. This rearrangement joins TRBV2 to TRBJ2-7; 12 positions match TRBD2. The CDR3 sequence is 12 residues long. CDR1 is SNHLY, CDR2 FYNNEI, per germline. With 8 bases clipped from V and 9 bases from J, the junction kept 5 bases outside the gene matches. The CDR3 DNA reads TGTGCCAGCCTAGCGGGGGGGCTTGGGCAGTACTTC. Translated, it gives CASLAGGLGQYF.

The chain joins TRBV7-2 to TRBJ1-4; D perhaps matches TRBD1 (5 bases). Per the germline V gene, CDR1 is SGHTA and CDR2 is FQGNSA. V lost 5 bases, J lost 3 bases, and 10 bases lay in between. CDR3 length equals 14 residues. DNA for the CDR3: TGTGCCAGCAGCCCAGGGCTAGCTAATGAAAAACTGTTTTTT. It yields the protein CASSPGLANEKLFF.

The rearrangement uses TRBV18 and TRBJ2-7; maybe TRBD1 (5 bases). Germline CDR1 KGHSH, CDR2 LQKENI. The V end was cut by 2 bases, the J end by 2 bases, with 13 bases between. The CDR3 totals 15 residues. Here the CDR3 reads CASSPTGDSTYEQYF. The CDR3 coding sequence is TGTGCCAGCTCACCAACAGGCGACAGTACCTACGAGCAGTACTTC.

The chain has TRBV19 and TRBJ2-7; 11 nucleotides match TRBD1. Unmatched junction bases numbered 8, after V lost 4 bases and J lost 6 bases. Germline V gene sequence: CDR1 LNHDA, CDR2 SQIVND (reference sequence). The CDR3 is 15 residues long. The CDR3 nucleotides read TGTGCCAGTAGTACATTAGCCGGGACAGGGGGCGAGCAGTACTTC. Translating it yields CASSTLAGTGGEQYF.

V and J are TRBV29-1 and TRBJ2-3; 12 bases line up with TRBD1. V gave up 7 bases and J gave up 6 bases; unmatched junction bases: 14. The germline CDR1 and CDR2 sequences are SQVTM and ANQGSEA. This CDR3 comprises 16 residues. For the CDR3, the DNA is TGCAGCGCCCGACGCGCGCGGGACAGGGGGCTTGATACGCAGTATTTT. This sequence encodes CSARRARDRGLDTQYF.

The rearrangement joins TRBV6-6 to TRBJ1-5; D might be TRBD1 (6 bases). V was cut by 2 bases and J by 1 base, with 9 bases left in between. CDR3 size: 15 residues. Germline CDR1 reads MNHNY; CDR2 reads SVGAGI (reference sequence). The CDR3 here is CASSYVQGSNQPQHF. CDR3 bases: TGTGCCAGCAGTTACGTTCAGGGGAGCAATCAGCCCCAGCATTTT.

The chain carries TRBV7-3 and TRBJ1-6, with 9 bases that match TRBD1. The CDR3 has 14 amino acids. Germline V gives CDR1 SGHTA, CDR2 FQGTGA. After removal of 4 bases from V and 9 bases from J, the junction contained 4 bases not matched to a gene. CDR3 sequence reads: CASSSDRGSSPLHF. The CDR3 nucleotides are TGTGCCAGCAGCTCCGACAGGGGGTCTTCACCCCTCCACTTT.

This clone was detected only a few times. The chain has TRBV6-6 and TRBJ1-2, with D perhaps matching TRBD1 (5 bases). Trimming stripped 0 bases from V and 2 bases from J, with 10 bases between. This CDR3 spans 15 amino acids. Germline values: CDR1 MNHNY, CDR2 SVGAGI (reference sequence). The CDR3 nucleotides are TGTGCCAGCAGTTACTCGATGGGGGGGAACTATGGCTACACCTTC. Translated: CASSYSMGGNYGYTF.

This chain joins TRBV4-3 and TRBJ2-5; 8 bases align to TRBD2. Judging by the DNA end, TRBJ2-7 fits better; the J call may be wrong. The CDR3 is 14 residues long. Per germline, CDR1 LGHNA and CDR2 YSLEER. The CDR3 spells CASSQAGGPYEQYF. CDR3 coding DNA: TGCGCCAGCAGCCAAGCGGGGGGGCCGTACGAGCAGTACTTC.

The genes are TRBV29-1 and TRBJ1-2, with D maybe TRBD1 (6 bases). Trimming removed 3 bases at V and 6 bases at J, with 11 bases between. CDR3 size: 12 residues. Germline V gives CDR1 SQVTM, CDR2 ANQGSEA. CDR3 bases: TGCAGCGTTGAGGGGGCGCGGCATGGCTACACCTTC. Translated: CSVEGARHGYTF.

This clone was seen a few times. This chain connects TRBV25-1 to TRBJ1-1; 7 nucleotides align to TRBD1. Germline lookup yields CDR1 MGHDK and CDR2 SYGVNS. This CDR3 is built from 14 residues. V shed 2 bases, J shed 6 bases, and the junction held 6 bases outside the gene matches. The CDR3 bases are TGTGCCAGCAGTGAAAGACAGGGAGGATCTGAAGCTTTCTTT. It translates to CASSERQGGSEAFF.

V is TRBV7-9 and J is TRBJ2-2; weak D call: TRBD1 (6 bases). The V end lost 6 bases, the J end lost 2 bases, and 13 bases lay between the germline ends. Germline assignment: CDR1 SEHNR and CDR2 FQNEAQ (reference sequence). The CDR3 extends over 15 amino acids. CDR3 nucleotide sequence: TGTGCCAGCAGGACTACAGGGTTAAACACCGGGGAGCTGTTTTTT. Translation: CASRTTGLNTGELFF.

This chain connects TRBV4-3 to TRBJ2-4; possible D gene TRBD1, 6 bases. The CDR3 extends over 15 amino acids. The ends were cut back, 1 base at V and 7 bases at J, with 14 bases in the middle. Germline CDR1 and CDR2: LGHNA and YSLEER. The CDR3 loop is CASSQGWGPRNIQYF. The CDR3, as DNA: TGCGCCAGCAGCCAAGGGTGGGGGCCCAGGAACATTCAGTACTTC.

This chain uses TRBV19 with TRBJ2-7, with 7 bases lining up with TRBD2. V shed 5 bases and J 5 bases; nucleotides not matched to a gene: 12. CDR3 length: 15 amino acids. Germline V lookup: CDR1 LNHDA, CDR2 SQIVND (reference sequence). This CDR3 reads CASSRGGVGQDEQYF. The DNA of the CDR3 is TGTGCCAGTAGTCGTGGGGGGGTCGGGCAGGACGAGCAGTACTTC.

The chain has TRBV6-1 and TRBJ2-7; D may be TRBD1 (5 bases). There are 15 residues in the CDR3. Trimming left V 5 bases short and J 0 bases short, with 14 bases between. The germline V gene has CDR1 MNHNS and CDR2 SASEGT. The CDR3 nucleotides read TGTGCCAGCAGTCCGACAGCCTTCAGCTCCTACGAGCAGTACTTC. Amino acids: CASSPTAFSSYEQYF.

The V call is TRBV27, the J call TRBJ1-5; D may be TRBD1 (6 bases). CDR3 length equals 17 residues. CDR1 and CDR2 (germline): MNHEY, SMNVEV (reference sequence). With 5 bases removed from V and 2 bases from J, the gap between germline ends came to 19 bases. CDR3 sequence reads: CASSLNFRGDGNQPQHF. In DNA, the CDR3 is TGTGCCAGCAGTCTTAACTTCAGGGGAGACGGCAATCAGCCCCAGCATTTT.

This chain joins TRBV9 and TRBJ2-1; possible D gene TRBD2, 5 bases. The V end was cut by 0 bases, the J end by 2 bases, with 18 bases between. This CDR3 has 18 amino acids. The germline V gene encodes CDR1 SGDLS and CDR2 YYNGEE. CDR3 nucleotides: TGTGCCAGCAGCGTAGCTACGGGGTGGGTCGGTACCTACAATGAGCAGTTCTTC. The encoded protein is CASSVATGWVGTYNEQFF. The full variable domain, in which reference TRBV9 and TRBJ2-1 provide the parts outside the CDR3, is DSGVTQTPKHLITATGQRVTLRCSPRSGDLSVYWYQQSLDQGLQFLIQYYNGEERAKGNILERFSAQQFPDLHSELNLSSLELGDSALYFCASSVATGWVGTYNEQFFGPGTRLTVL.

CDR3: CASSVGTSGETQYF. The DNA of the CDR3 is TGTGCCAGCAGCGTAGGGACTAGCGGGGAGACCCAGTACTTC. J is TRBJ2-5 and V is TRBV9; 11 nucleotides match TRBD2. V shed 0 bases, J shed 5 bases, and the junction held 0 bases outside the gene matches. The CDR3 totals 14 residues. Looked up from germline, CDR1 is SGDLS and CDR2 is YYNGEE.

The chain uses TRBV6-4 and TRBJ2-1; 7 nucleotides align to TRBD2. The CDR3 covers 15 residues. CDR1 is MRHNA, CDR2 SNTAGT, per germline. The V and J ends lost 3 bases and 2 bases, in that order; junction bases with no gene match: 4. CDR3 loop: CASSEGGGAYNEQFF. The CDR3 DNA reads TGTGCCAGCAGTGAGGGTGGGGGGGCCTACAATGAGCAGTTCTTC.

The chain employs TRBV7-2 and TRBJ1-2; D perhaps matches TRBD1 (5 bases). Germline V lookup: CDR1 SGHTA, CDR2 FQGNSA. Trimming removed 5 bases at V and 2 bases at J, with 12 bases between. The CDR3 sequence is 14 residues long. The CDR3 DNA sequence: TGTGCCAGCAGCCCACAAGCAGGGAACTATGGCTACACCTTC. Translation: CASSPQAGNYGYTF.

The genes are TRBV4-1 and TRBJ2-1; 11 bases line up with TRBD2. CDR1 and CDR2 from the germline V gene are MGHRA and YSYEKL. With 4 bases clipped from V and 2 bases from J, the junction kept 1 base outside the gene matches. The CDR3 totals 15 residues. Here the CDR3 reads CASSRLAGTYNEQFF. CDR3 DNA: TGCGCCAGCAGCCGACTAGCGGGGACCTACAATGAGCAGTTCTTC.